Listed below are T cell receptor beta chains from one sample, sequenced in a study of early T cells in non-severe SARS-CoV-2 infection. TCRdb used MiXCR to reprocess the 5' RACE reads, holding one entry per CDR3 protein. The sample has about 61,000 distinct CDR3 sequences; more than 10% are singletons. What was sequenced was whole blood. The receptors were sampled from an adult who was a healthcare worker with PCR-confirmed SARS-CoV-2 infection or an uninfected control (not recorded which). CDR3s include the opening cysteine and the closing phenylalanine or tryptophan. Each record gives: V gene, clone size, CDR3 protein. The size of a clone is reported for some rows only, either as once, few or many, or as a class for expanded clones.

v_gene: TRBV6-6; abundance: -; CDR3aa: CASTTRGQSYEQYF
v_gene: TRBV24-1; abundance: many; CDR3aa: CATSDFGTDGNREKLFF
v_gene: TRBV27; abundance: -; CDR3aa: CASSLRGSPYGYTF
v_gene: TRBV4-1; abundance: many; CDR3aa: CASSQDMGFSPLHF
v_gene: TRBV6-1; abundance: -; CDR3aa: CASRGTTGRAEQYF
v_gene: TRBV19; abundance: many; CDR3aa: CASSIGASSGELFF
v_gene: TRBV3-1; abundance: many; CDR3aa: CASSLIGGASSGANVLTF
v_gene: TRBV29-1; abundance: many; CDR3aa: CSVTADRVGINEQFF
v_gene: TRBV11-2; abundance: many; CDR3aa: CASSQQGTGANVLTF
v_gene: TRBV6-5; abundance: many; CDR3aa: CASSYSLLAGPYEQYF
v_gene: TRBV9; abundance: -; CDR3aa: CASSVLSDPYNEQFF
v_gene: TRBV5-7; abundance: many; CDR3aa: CASSFTDRLGANVLTF
v_gene: TRBV6-5; abundance: many; CDR3aa: CASSYATSGYTGELFF
v_gene: TRBV3-2; abundance: many; CDR3aa: CASSPTAYFIRDRNTGELFF
v_gene: TRBV12-3/TRBV12-4; abundance: -; CDR3aa: CASSPGQAGPDTQYF
v_gene: TRBV18; abundance: many; CDR3aa: CASSPGQGYTEAFF
v_gene: TRBV6-5; abundance: few; CDR3aa: CASSPDRKRGYTF
v_gene: TRBV18; abundance: -; CDR3aa: CASSPTGGASIDTQYF
v_gene: TRBV9; abundance: -; CDR3aa: CASKLRPTSTDTQYF
v_gene: TRBV18; abundance: many; CDR3aa: CASSPELQYNEQFF
v_gene: TRBV9; abundance: few; CDR3aa: CASSVVPDATEAFF
v_gene: TRBV6-6; abundance: many; CDR3aa: CASSYAASTDTQYF
v_gene: TRBV29-1; abundance: many; CDR3aa: CSVEGQGPYGYTF
v_gene: TRBV5-1; abundance: many; CDR3aa: CASSFEGDQPQHF
v_gene: TRBV7-9; abundance: many; CDR3aa: CASSQPPTSGGGETQYF
v_gene: TRBV20-1; abundance: few; CDR3aa: CSASRVGLAEQYF
v_gene: TRBV9; abundance: -; CDR3aa: CASSVVAADTQYF
v_gene: TRBV11-2; abundance: many; CDR3aa: CASSFEGGSTGELFF
v_gene: TRBV6-1; abundance: few; CDR3aa: CASGNRGEQYF
v_gene: TRBV14; abundance: many; CDR3aa: CASSPTSGGALAKNIQYF
v_gene: TRBV5-1; abundance: many; CDR3aa: CASSLEDGGRLATGKNIQYF
v_gene: TRBV11-3; abundance: few; CDR3aa: CASSFSGETQYF
v_gene: TRBV2; abundance: many; CDR3aa: CASSEGQGDTQYF
v_gene: TRBV29-1; abundance: many; CDR3aa: CSVEDLAVTDTQYF
v_gene: TRBV5-1; abundance: many; CDR3aa: CASSQGEGYNNEQFF
v_gene: TRBV7-9; abundance: many; CDR3aa: CASSAGDRGTDTQYF
v_gene: TRBV29-1; abundance: few; CDR3aa: CSVRDGREKLFF
v_gene: TRBV11-1; abundance: -; CDR3aa: CASSSGLGAFF
v_gene: TRBV30; abundance: -; CDR3aa: CAWSVTSGGPQETQYF
v_gene: TRBV4-3; abundance: once; CDR3aa: CASSQETSGGAWADTQYF
v_gene: TRBV27; abundance: many; CDR3aa: CASSPGTGFINEQYF
v_gene: TRBV27; abundance: many; CDR3aa: CASGGIDYNEQFF
v_gene: TRBV4-3; abundance: many; CDR3aa: CASSQAGTYQDTQYF
v_gene: TRBV3-1; abundance: many; CDR3aa: CASSQVPADEKLFF
v_gene: TRBV29-1; abundance: many; CDR3aa: CSVVGDRDSYNEQFF